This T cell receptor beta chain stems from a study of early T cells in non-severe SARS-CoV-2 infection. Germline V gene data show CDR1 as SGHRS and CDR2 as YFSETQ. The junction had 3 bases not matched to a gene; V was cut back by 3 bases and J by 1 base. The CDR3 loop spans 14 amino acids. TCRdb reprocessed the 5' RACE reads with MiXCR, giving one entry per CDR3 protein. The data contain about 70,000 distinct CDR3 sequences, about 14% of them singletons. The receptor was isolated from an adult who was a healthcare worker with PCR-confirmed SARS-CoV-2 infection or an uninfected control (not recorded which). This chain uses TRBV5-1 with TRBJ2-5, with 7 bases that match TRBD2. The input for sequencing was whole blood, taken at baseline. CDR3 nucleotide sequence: TGCGCCAGCAGCTACGGGACTACCCAAGAGACCCAGTACTTC. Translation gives CASSYGTTQETQYF.